What follows are 8 T cell receptor beta chains derived from one specimen sequenced in a study of cytomegalovirus exposure and HLA in healthy donors. Vbeta (60) and Jbeta (13) primers were used in the PCR. Method: immunoSEQ multiplex PCR; TCRdb's copy keeps in-frame clones and lacks some. There are some 87,000 clones in the sample; about 78% occur only once, and over 4.5% lies in the top ten. The sample taken for sequencing was PBMCs. Source of these receptors: a man between 18 and 35 years old in good health and CMV-seropositive.

The V gene is TRBV6-5, the J gene TRBJ2-5; 7 nucleotides agree with TRBD1. There are 14 residues in the CDR3. V was clipped by 5 bases and J by 4 bases; unmatched bases: 7. Germline V gene data show CDR1 as MNHEY and CDR2 as SVGAGI. The CDR3 nucleotides read TGTGCCAGCAGTCTCGACAGGGTGCGAGAGACCCAGTACTTC. It yields the protein CASSLDRVRETQYF.

V usage is TRBV5-6 and J usage is TRBJ1-2; 12 bases are a match to TRBD1. Germline trimming cut 4 bases from V and 4 bases from J; bases unmatched to any gene: 8. Germline V gene sequence: CDR1 SGHDT, CDR2 YYEEEE. This CDR3 is 16 amino acids long. CDR3 bases: TGTGCCAGCAGCCGGGGACAGGGGGCGCCCGGCTATGGCTACACCTTC. It specifies CASSRGQGAPGYGYTF.

Notes on this clone: An end of the junction does not agree with germline; a read error may underlie this. V and J are TRBV7-7 and TRBJ1-5; D is ambiguous. The CDR3 extends over 13 amino acids. From germline, CDR1 is SSHAT and CDR2 FNYEAQ (reference sequence). The CDR3 region has the DNA TGTGCTAGCAGCTTACGCCCGGATCAGCCCCAGCATTTT. Protein sequence: CASSLRPDQPQHF.

This clone has more than one count but fewer than ten. The V gene is TRBV16, the J gene TRBJ2-7; TRBD2 matches at 8 bases. Germline assignment: CDR1 KGHSY and CDR2 FQNENV. V shed 7 bases and J 4 bases; nucleotides not matched to a gene: 15. The CDR3 is 16 residues long. In nucleotides, the CDR3 is TGTGCCAGCAATATTACTGGGACTAGGAGAATATACGAGCAGTACTTC. Translated: CASNITGTRRIYEQYF.

The rearrangement uses TRBV28 and TRBJ2-1, with 12 bases aligning to TRBD1. The CDR3 contains 14 residues. V lost 5 bases, J lost 8 bases, and 4 bases stayed unmatched. The germline V gene encodes CDR1 MDHEN and CDR2 SYDVKM. CDR3 region: CASSRGQGAYEQFF. CDR3 nucleotides: TGTGCCAGCAGTAGGGGACAGGGGGCATATGAGCAGTTCTTC.

The V gene is TRBV18, the J gene TRBJ1-5, with 11 bases aligning to TRBD1. With V trimmed by 3 bases and J by 10 bases, 5 bases remained unmatched. The CDR3 totals 14 residues. Germline loops: CDR1 KGHSH, CDR2 LQKENI. Here the CDR3 reads CASSPRTGGEPQHF. In nucleotides, the CDR3 is TGTGCCAGCTCACCGCGGACAGGGGGCGAACCCCAGCATTTT.

The CDR3: CASSYSQGGDQPQHF. The CDR3 DNA is TGTGCCAGCAGTTACTCACAGGGGGGAGATCAGCCCCAGCATTTT. This chain connects TRBV6-5 to TRBJ1-5, with 8 nucleotides matching TRBD1. The CDR3 is 15 residues long. Trimming removed 0 bases from V and 5 bases from J; junction bases left unmatched: 3. Germline CDR1 MNHEY, CDR2 SVGAGI.

In its sample, this clone was seen a few times. This rearrangement joins TRBV28 to TRBJ1-1; weak D call: TRBD1 (5 bases). Germline lookup yields CDR1 MDHEN and CDR2 SYDVKM. V was clipped by 11 bases and J by 4 bases, with 11 bases between them. The CDR3 has 11 residues. CDR3 in DNA: TGTGCCGGGGGGGGAGGCACTGAAGCTTTCTTT. Protein: CAGGGGTEAFF.